This T cell receptor beta chain emerged from a study of shared clonotypes between healthy human individuals. Whole-study results and caveats: It was the non-shared clonotypes that had lower generation probabilities than clonotypes shared by all four donors.

The repertoire was sequenced with immunoSEQ multiplex PCR; TCRdb's copy has only in-frame clones and lacks some. This sample has around 1.9 million clones; 80% to 95% occur once, and the top ten carry about 1.7%. The naive CD8 fraction comprised CD45RO-negative cells positively selected for CCR7 and excluded terminally differentiated effector memory CD45RA+ cells. Turning to this clone: What it binds is unknown.

The CDR3 contains 14 residues. CDR1 SGDLS and CDR2 YYNGEE come from the germline V gene. The germline V and J ends were trimmed by 0 bases and 6 bases, with 12 bases remaining between them. The genes are TRBV9 and TRBJ1-1; D possibly corresponds to TRBD1 (6 bases). The origin of this receptor is a man younger than 35 in good health. Some clones in this sample may be carry-over from other donors' samples. The sample was naive CD8+ T cells from PBMCs. The chain's CDR3 is CASSVGGAPAEAFF. The DNA of the CDR3 is TGTGCCAGCAGCGTAGGGGGGGCGCCAGCTGAAGCTTTCTTT.